These T cell receptor beta chains were read from a single sample in a study of OX40 agonist ivuxolimab in advanced cancers. The assay was immunoSEQ multiplex PCR, and TCRdb's table has in-frame clones only and misses some. Of about 18,000 clones listed, roughly 73% are singletons. Sample: CD4+ or CD8+ T cells sorted from blood, taken in a trial of the OX40 agonist ivuxolimab. The receptors stem from an adult with an advanced solid tumor such as melanoma, head and neck, liver or kidney cancer. Each CDR3 is given with its conserved first and last residue. The order of the fields is CDR3 protein, D gene, V gene. D genes are given only for firm matches.

CASSTSLNEQFF . TRBV9
CASSLPERGFYEQYF TRBD2 TRBV7-2
CASSSEEYQETQYF . TRBV7-9
CASSGGTAYEQYF . TRBV7-9
CASSLNYNTGELFF . TRBV7-2
CASSPSPLYTGDPPGANVLTF . TRBV28
CASSQDPDSRYEQYF . TRBV4-3
CASSQTSGVTDTQYF TRBD2 TRBV7-9
CASSIIAGGLDTQYF TRBD2 TRBV27
CASSPRSGHTYEQYF . TRBV14
CAISESESVRPYGYTF . TRBV10-3
CASSLGAGTQYF . TRBV7-2
CAWSGSPGMSEQFF . TRBV30
CASSPGRAYEQYF TRBD2 TRBV13
CASSQVISQGSYEQYF . TRBV4-1
CASSWGTGSYEQYF TRBD1 TRBV5-6
CASGLGVEQYF . TRBV19
CASSVAGRGYTGELFF . TRBV9
CASSYTVNPYEQYF . TRBV5-4
CAWNSAYEQYF . TRBV30
CASSLGQGAAEAFF TRBD1 TRBV13
CAWSPPLDTEAFF . TRBV30
CASTTGTGLPTF TRBD1 TRBV6-1
CASSDPGTRNNEQFF TRBD2 TRBV11-3
CASSLLGLRHEQYF . TRBV5-5
CASSLDRVRTFF TRBD1 TRBV7-8
CASSKSASGTSGANVLTF TRBD2 TRBV19
CASSDVGAQDNYGYTF . TRBV10-2